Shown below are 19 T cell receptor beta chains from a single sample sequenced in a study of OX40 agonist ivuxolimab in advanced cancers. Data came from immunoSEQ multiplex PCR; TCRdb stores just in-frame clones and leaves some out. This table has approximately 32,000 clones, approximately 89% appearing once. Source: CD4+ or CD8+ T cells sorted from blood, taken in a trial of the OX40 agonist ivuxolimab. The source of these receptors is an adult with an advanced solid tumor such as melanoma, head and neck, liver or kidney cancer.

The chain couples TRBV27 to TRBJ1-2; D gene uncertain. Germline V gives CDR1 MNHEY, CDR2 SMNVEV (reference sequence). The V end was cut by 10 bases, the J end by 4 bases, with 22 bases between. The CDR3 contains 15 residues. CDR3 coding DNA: TGTGCCATTAGGTGGAATCGGGGAGGTATCTATGGCTACACCTTC. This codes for CAIRWNRGGIYGYTF.

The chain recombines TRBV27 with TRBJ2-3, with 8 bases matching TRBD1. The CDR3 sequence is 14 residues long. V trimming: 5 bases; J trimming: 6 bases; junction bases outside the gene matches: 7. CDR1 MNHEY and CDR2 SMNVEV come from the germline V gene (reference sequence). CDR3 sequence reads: CASSPQGAGDTQYF. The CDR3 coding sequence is TGTGCCAGCAGTCCGCAGGGGGCAGGGGATACGCAGTATTTT.

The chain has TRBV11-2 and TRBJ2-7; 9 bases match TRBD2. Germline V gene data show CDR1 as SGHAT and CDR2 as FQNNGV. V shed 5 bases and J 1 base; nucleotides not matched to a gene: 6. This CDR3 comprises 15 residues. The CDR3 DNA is TGTGCCAGCAGCATTGGGCTAGCGGGATCCTACGAGCAGTACTTC. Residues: CASSIGLAGSYEQYF.

CDR3 sequence: CASSLAFRLARETQYF. The DNA for the CDR3 is TGTGCCAGCAGCTTAGCCTTCAGACTAGCTCGGGAGACCCAGTACTTC. V gene TRBV7-8 combines with J gene TRBJ2-5; 7 positions match TRBD2. V lost 0 bases to trimming and J lost 5 bases; unmatched junction nucleotides: 9. Germline V gives CDR1 SGHVS, CDR2 FQNEAQ. The CDR3 is made up of 16 amino acids.

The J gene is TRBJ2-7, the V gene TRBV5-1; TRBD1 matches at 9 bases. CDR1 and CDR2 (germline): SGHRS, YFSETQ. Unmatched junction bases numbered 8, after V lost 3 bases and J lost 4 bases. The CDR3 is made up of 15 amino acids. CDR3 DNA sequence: TGCGCCAGCAGCTCAGGGACAGGGAGACTTTACGAGCAGTACTTC. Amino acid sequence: CASSSGTGRLYEQYF.

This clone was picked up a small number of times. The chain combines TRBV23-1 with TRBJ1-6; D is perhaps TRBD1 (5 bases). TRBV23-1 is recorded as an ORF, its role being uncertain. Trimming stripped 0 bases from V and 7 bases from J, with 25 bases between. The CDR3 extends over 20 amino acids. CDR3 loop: CASSQSLFPRGRVCNSPLHF. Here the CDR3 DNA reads TGCGCCAGCAGTCAATCGCTGTTCCCCCGGGGGAGGGTTTGCAATTCACCCCTCCACTTT.

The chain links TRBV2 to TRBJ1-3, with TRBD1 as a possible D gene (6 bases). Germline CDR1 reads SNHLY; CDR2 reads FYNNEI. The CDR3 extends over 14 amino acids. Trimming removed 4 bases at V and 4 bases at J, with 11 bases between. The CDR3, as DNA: TGTGCCAGCAGTGTGGGGGCTGGGGGAAACACCATATATTTT. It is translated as CASSVGAGGNTIYF.

For the CDR3, the DNA is TGCGCCAGCAGCCAAGTTGGCGGCGCGGACATTCAGTACTTC. This gives the protein CASSQVGGADIQYF. The genes are TRBV4-1 and TRBJ2-4; no clear D. The germline CDR1 and CDR2 sequences are MGHRA and YSYEKL. The CDR3 loop spans 14 amino acids. V lost 1 base to trimming and J lost 8 bases, with 12 bases between them.

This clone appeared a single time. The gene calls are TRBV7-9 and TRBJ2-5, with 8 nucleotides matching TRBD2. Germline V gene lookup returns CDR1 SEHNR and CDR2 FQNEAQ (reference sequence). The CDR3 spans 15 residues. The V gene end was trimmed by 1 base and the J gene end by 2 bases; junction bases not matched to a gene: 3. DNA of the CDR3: TGTGCCAGCAGCTTAGTACTAGCGGCTCAAGAGACCCAGTACTTC. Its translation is CASSLVLAAQETQYF.

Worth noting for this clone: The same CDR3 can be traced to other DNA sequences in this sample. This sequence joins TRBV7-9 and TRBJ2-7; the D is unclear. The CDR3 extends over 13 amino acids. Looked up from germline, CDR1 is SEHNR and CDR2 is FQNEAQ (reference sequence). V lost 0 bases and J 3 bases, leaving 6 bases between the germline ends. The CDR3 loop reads CASSLAGSYEQYF. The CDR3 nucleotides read TGTGCCAGCAGCTTAGCTGGCAGCTACGAGCAGTACTTC.

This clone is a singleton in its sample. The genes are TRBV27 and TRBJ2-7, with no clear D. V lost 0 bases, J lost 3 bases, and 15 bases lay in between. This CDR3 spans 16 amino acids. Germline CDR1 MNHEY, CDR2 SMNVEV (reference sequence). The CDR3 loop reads CASSLSGLSMSYEQYF. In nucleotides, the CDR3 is TGTGCCAGCAGTTTATCCGGCCTGAGCATGAGCTACGAGCAGTACTTC.

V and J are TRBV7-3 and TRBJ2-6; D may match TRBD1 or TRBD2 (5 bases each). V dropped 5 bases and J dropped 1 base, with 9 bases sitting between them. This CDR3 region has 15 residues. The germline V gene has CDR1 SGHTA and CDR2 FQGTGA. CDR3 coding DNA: TGTGCCAGCAGCCAAGGGACGTCTGGGGCCAACGTCCTGACTTTC. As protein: CASSQGTSGANVLTF.

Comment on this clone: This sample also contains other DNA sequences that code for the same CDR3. CDR3 in amino acids: CASSLRGTNTEAFF. CDR3 coding DNA: TGTGCCAGCAGTTTGAGGGGAACGAACACTGAAGCTTTCTTT. The chain joins TRBV27 to TRBJ1-1; D is possibly TRBD1 (5 bases). V lost 3 bases to trimming and J lost 1 base, with 9 bases between them. Germline V gives CDR1 MNHEY, CDR2 SMNVEV (reference sequence). CDR3 length: 14 residues.

This CDR3 is CASSTASGWDPSYEQYF. The CDR3, as DNA: TGTGCCAGCAGCACCGCTAGCGGGTGGGACCCATCTTACGAGCAGTACTTC. The chain uses TRBV5-6 and TRBJ2-7; 8 nucleotides agree with TRBD2. The V and J ends lost 4 bases and 4 bases, in that order; junction bases with no gene match: 16. The CDR3 loop spans 17 amino acids. CDR1 and CDR2 from the germline V gene are SGHDT and YYEEEE.

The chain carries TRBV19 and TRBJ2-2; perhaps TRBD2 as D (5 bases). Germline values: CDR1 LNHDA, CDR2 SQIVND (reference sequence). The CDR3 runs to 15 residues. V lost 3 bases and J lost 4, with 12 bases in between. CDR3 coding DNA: TGTGCCAGTAGTATCGCTAGCCGGGCCACCGGGGAGCTGTTTTTT. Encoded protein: CASSIASRATGELFF.

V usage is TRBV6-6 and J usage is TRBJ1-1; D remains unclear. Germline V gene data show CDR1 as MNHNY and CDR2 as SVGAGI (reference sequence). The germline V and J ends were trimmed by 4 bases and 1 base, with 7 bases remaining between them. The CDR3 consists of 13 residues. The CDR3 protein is CASSLPGNTEAFF. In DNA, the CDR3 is TGTGCCAGCAGTTTACCTGGGAACACTGAAGCTTTCTTT.

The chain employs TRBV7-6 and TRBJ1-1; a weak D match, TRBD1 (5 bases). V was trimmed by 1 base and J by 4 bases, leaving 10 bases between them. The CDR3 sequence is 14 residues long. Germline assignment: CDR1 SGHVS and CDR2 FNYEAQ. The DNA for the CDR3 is TGTGCCAGCAGCTTAGGCGGCGGGACCACTGAAGCTTTCTTT. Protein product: CASSLGGGTTEAFF.

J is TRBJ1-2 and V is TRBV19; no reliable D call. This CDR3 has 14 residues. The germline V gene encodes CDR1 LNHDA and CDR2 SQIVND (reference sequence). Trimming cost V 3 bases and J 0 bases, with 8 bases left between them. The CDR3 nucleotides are TGTGCCAGTAGTATGGGTCAGGCTAACTATGGCTACACCTTC. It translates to CASSMGQANYGYTF.

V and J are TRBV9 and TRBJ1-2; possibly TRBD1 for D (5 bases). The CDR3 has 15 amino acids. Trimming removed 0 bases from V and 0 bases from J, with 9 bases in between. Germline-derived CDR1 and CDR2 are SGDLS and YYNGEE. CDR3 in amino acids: CASSVATVANYGYTF. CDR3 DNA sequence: TGTGCCAGCAGCGTAGCGACAGTAGCTAACTATGGCTACACCTTC.